This TCR beta chain was identified during a study of vaccination effects on CD4 cells after COVID-19. As for this clone: Its antigen is not identified.

The germline V gene has CDR1 SGHRS and CDR2 YFSETQ. The V gene lost 0 bases and the J gene lost 4 bases, with 19 bases spanning the gap. This CDR3 is 17 amino acids long. Before sequencing, viral peptide pools were used by the ViraFEST assay to expand antigen-specific CD4+ T cells. Culture lasted roughly eleven days before CD4+ T cell isolation. Each participant was administered two doses of either the BNT162b2 or the mRNA-1273 vaccine. Nobody among the vaccine recipients had prior SARS-CoV-2 infection (nucleocapsid antibodies were negative). Libraries were prepared by immunoSEQ multiplex PCR; TCRdb keeps only in-frame clonotypes and omits some of them. The sample has tens of thousands of clones; 76% are singletons.

The receptor's source is a human donor who received a COVID-19 vaccine. Sequenced here: CD4+ T cells from PBMCs cultured with HCoV-OC43 spike peptides, sampled after COVID-19 vaccination. The subset: HCoV-OC43 spike overlapping peptide pool stimulation. The chain recombines TRBV5-1 with TRBJ2-5; TRBD1 or TRBD2 may be the D gene (5 bases each). Here the CDR3 DNA reads TGCGCCAGCAGCTTGGGGGGGTCGGCCAGGGCCCTAGAGACCCAGTACTTC. This codes for CASSLGGSARALETQYF.